This TCR beta chain was identified in a study of T cells in Graves' hyperthyroidism and ophthalmopathy. Study-wide results and limits: Blood also carried most thyroid clonotypes expanded above 0.001.

The V gene lost 4 bases and the J gene lost 6 bases, with 19 bases spanning the gap. In germline, CDR1 is SGHKS, CDR2 YYEKEE (reference sequence). The CDR3 extends over 15 amino acids. The TCR beta CDR3 regions underwent amplification using RNA transcripts as the source. HTBI primers were the set used in a first-round RT-PCR of the TCR CDR3. One entry per CDR3 protein, called by TCRdb with MiXCR from the multiplex PCR reads. The sample consists of over 300,000 distinct CDR3 sequences, roughly 13% of them appearing once. This clonotype was counted at least ten times. Its matching antigen is unknown. Patients with uncontrolled infections, other autoimmune diseases, pregnancy or lactation were excluded.

Sample: blood. This clonotype originated in a woman aged 40 to 50 with Graves' ophthalmopathy. The chain combines TRBV5-5 with TRBJ1-1; D is uncertain. CDR3 residues: CASSLHGPQTSEAFF. In DNA, the CDR3 is TGTGCCAGCAGCCTCCACGGACCGCAGACATCTGAAGCTTTCTTT.